This T cell receptor beta chain was recovered during a study of control samples from healthy donors and cancer patients. TCRdb's copy holds only in-frame clones and misses some; the assay was immunoSEQ multiplex PCR. The table records roughly 100,000 clones, roughly four fifths of them present only once. The germline gives CDR1 SGHTA, CDR2 FQGTGA. This CDR3 is built from 18 residues. The V and J ends lost 0 bases and 4 bases, in that order; junction bases with no gene match: 12. Material for sequencing was blood. The TCR originated in a woman in her 50s in good health. The chain carries TRBV7-3 and TRBJ1-2; TRBD1 agrees at 9 bases. The CDR3: CASSLTANGGQGIYGYTF. CDR3 nucleotides: TGTGCCAGCAGCTTAACGGCAAACGGGGGACAGGGTATCTATGGCTACACCTTC.